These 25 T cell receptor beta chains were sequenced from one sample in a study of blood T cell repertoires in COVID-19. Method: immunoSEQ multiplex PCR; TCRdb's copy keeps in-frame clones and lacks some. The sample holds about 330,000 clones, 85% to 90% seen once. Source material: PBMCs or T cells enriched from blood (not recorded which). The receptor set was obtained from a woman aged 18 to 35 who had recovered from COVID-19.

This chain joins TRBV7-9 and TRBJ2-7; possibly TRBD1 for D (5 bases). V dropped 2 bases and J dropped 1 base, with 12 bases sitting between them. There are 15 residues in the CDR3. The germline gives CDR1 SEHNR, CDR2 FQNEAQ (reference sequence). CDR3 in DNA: TGTGCCAGCAGCTTACCAACAGGCCGTTCCTACGAGCAGTACTTC. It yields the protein CASSLPTGRSYEQYF. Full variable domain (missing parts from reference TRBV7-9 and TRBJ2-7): DTGVSQNPRHKITKRGQNVTFRCDPISEHNRLYWYRQTLGQGPEFLTYFQNEAQLEKSRLLSDRFSAERPKGSFSTLEIQRTEQGDSAMYLCASSLPTGRSYEQYFGPGTRLTVT.

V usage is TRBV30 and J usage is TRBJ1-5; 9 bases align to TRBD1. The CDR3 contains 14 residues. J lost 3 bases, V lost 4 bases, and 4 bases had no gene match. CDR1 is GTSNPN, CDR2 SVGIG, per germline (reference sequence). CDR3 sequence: CAWIRDRDNQPQHF. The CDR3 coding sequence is TGTGCCTGGATCCGGGACAGGGACAATCAGCCCCAGCATTTT. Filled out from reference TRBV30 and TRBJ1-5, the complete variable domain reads SQTIHQWPATLVQPVGSPLSLECTVEGTSNPNLYWYRQAAGRGLQLLFYSVGIGQISSEVPQNLSASRPQDRQFILSSKKLLLSDSGFYLCAWIRDRDNQPQHFGDGTRLSIL.

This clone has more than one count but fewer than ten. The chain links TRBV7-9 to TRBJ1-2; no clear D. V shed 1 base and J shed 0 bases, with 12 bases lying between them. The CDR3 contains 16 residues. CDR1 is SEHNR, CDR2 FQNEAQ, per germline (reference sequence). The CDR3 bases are TGTGCCAGCAGCTTAGAGGCCACGGGAGCTAACTATGGCTACACCTTC. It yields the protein CASSLEATGANYGYTF.

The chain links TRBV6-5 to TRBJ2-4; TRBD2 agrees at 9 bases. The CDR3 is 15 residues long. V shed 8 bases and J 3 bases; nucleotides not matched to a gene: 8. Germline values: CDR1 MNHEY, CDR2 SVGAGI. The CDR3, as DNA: TGTGCCAGCGAAACAGCGGGGGGCGGCAAAAACATTCAGTACTTC. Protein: CASETAGGGKNIQYF.

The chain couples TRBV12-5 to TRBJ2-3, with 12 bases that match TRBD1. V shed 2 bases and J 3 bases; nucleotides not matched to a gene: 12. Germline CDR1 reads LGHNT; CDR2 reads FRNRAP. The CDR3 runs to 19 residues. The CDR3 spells CASGLTGTGGSLRTDTQYF. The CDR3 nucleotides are TGTGCTAGTGGTTTGACCGGGACAGGGGGCTCTCTCCGAACAGATACGCAGTATTTT.

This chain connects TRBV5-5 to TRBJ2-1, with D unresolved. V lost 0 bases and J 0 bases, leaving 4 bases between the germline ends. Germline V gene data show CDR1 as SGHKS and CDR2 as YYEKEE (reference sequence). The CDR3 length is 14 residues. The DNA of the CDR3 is TGTGCCAGCAGCTTGGGGAGCTCCTACAATGAGCAGTTCTTC. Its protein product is CASSLGSSYNEQFF. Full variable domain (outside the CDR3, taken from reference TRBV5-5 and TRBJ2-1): DAGVTQSPTHLIKTRGQQVTLRCSPISGHKSVSWYQQVLGQGPQFIFQYYEKEERGRGNFPDRFSARQFPNYSSELNVNALLLGDSALYLCASSLGSSYNEQFFGPGTRLTVL.

For the CDR3, the DNA is TGTGCCAGCAGCCCCGGGACTAGCCCGTACGAGCAGTACTTC. Residues: CASSPGTSPYEQYF. This chain joins TRBV6-5 and TRBJ2-7; TRBD2 agrees at 9 bases. The CDR3 is made up of 14 amino acids. V gave up 6 bases and J gave up 4 bases; unmatched junction bases: 7. Germline CDR1 MNHEY, CDR2 SVGAGI.

This chain's CDR3 is CASSFDTQGARSQPQHF. Written as DNA, the CDR3 is TGTGCCAGCAGTTTCGACACTCAGGGGGCGAGGAGTCAGCCCCAGCATTTT. This sequence joins TRBV28 and TRBJ1-5; 8 bases are shared with TRBD1. The CDR3 covers 17 residues. Germline lookup yields CDR1 MDHEN and CDR2 SYDVKM. The trim removed 3 bases at V and 6 bases at J, leaving 13 bases unmatched.

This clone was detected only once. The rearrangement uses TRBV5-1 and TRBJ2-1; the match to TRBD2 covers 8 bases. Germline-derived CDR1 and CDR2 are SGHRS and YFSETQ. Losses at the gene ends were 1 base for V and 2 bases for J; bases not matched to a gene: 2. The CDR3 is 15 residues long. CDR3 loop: CASSLREGPYNEQFF. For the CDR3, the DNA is TGCGCCAGCAGCTTGCGGGAGGGCCCCTACAATGAGCAGTTCTTC.

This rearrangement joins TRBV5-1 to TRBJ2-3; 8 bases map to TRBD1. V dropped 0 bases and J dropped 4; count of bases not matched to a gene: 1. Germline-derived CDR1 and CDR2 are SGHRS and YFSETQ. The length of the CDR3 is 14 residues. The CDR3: CASSLGQGSDTQYF. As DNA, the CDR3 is TGCGCCAGCAGCTTGGGACAGGGGTCAGATACGCAGTATTTT. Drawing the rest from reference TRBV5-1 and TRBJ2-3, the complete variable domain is KAGVTQTPRYLIKTRGQQVTLSCSPISGHRSVSWYQQTPGQGLQFLFEYFSETQRNKGNFPGRFSGRQFSNSRSEMNVSTLELGDSALYLCASSLGQGSDTQYFGPGTRLTVL.

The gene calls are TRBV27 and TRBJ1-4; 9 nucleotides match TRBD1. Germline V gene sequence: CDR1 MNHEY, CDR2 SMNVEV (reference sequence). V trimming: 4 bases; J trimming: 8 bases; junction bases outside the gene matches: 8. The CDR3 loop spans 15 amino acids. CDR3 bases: TGTGCCAGCAGTTCCTGGACAGGGGTGCAAGAAAAACTGTTTTTT. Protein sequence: CASSSWTGVQEKLFF.

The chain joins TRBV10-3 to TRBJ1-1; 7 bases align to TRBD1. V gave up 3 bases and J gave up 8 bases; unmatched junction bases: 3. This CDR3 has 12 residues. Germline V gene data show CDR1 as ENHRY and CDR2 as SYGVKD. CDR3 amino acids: CAISDGDSEAFF. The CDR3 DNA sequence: TGTGCCATCAGTGACGGGGACAGCGAAGCTTTCTTT.

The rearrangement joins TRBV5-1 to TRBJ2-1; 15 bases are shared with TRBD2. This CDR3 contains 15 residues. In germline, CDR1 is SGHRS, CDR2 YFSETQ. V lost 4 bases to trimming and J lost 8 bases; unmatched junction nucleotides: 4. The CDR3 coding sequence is TGCGCCAGCAGCGGGACTAGCGGGAGGATAGATGAGCAGTTCTTC. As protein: CASSGTSGRIDEQFF.

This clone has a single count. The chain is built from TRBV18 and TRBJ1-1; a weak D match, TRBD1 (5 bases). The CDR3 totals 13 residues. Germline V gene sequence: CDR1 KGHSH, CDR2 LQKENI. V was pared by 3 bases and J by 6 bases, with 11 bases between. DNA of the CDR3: TGTGCCAGCTCACCCAGGGTTGGCTCTGAAGCTTTCTTT. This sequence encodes CASSPRVGSEAFF.

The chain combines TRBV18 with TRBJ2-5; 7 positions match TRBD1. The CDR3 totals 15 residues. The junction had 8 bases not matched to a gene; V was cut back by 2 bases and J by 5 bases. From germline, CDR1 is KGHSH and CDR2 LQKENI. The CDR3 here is CASSPMRGRGETQYF. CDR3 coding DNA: TGTGCCAGCTCACCAATGAGGGGGCGTGGGGAGACCCAGTACTTC.

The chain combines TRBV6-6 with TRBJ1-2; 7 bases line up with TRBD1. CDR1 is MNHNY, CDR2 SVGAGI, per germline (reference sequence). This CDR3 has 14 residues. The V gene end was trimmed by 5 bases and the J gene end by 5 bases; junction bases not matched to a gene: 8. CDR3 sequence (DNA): TGTGCCAGCAGTCCCGGGACAGACTGGTATGGCTACACCTTC. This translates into CASSPGTDWYGYTF.

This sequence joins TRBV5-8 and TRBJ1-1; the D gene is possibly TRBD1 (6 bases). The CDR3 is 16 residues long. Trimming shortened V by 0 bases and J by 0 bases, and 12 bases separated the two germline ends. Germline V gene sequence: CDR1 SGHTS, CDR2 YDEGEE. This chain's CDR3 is CASSLVTGMMNTEAFF. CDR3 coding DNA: TGTGCCAGCAGCTTGGTGACAGGAATGATGAACACTGAAGCTTTCTTT.

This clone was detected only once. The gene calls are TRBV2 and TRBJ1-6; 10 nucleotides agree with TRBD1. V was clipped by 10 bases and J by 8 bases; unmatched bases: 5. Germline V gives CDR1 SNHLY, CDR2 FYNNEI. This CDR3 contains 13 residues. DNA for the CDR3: TGTGCCACCGCCGGGACAGGGGATTCACCCCTCCACTTT. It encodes CATAGTGDSPLHF.

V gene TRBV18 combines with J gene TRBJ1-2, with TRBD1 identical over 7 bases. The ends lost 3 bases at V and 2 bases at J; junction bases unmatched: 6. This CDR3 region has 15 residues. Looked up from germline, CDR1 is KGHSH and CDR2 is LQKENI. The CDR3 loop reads CASSPVTGSNYGYTF. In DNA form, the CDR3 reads TGTGCCAGCTCACCCGTGACAGGGAGCAACTATGGCTACACCTTC.

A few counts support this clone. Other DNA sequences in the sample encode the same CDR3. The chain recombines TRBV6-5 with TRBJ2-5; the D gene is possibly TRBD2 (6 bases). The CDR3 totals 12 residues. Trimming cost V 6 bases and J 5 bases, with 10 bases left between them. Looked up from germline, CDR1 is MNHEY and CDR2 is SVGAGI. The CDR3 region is CASRSSGETQYF. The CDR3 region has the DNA TGTGCCAGCAGATCCAGCGGGGAGACCCAGTACTTC.

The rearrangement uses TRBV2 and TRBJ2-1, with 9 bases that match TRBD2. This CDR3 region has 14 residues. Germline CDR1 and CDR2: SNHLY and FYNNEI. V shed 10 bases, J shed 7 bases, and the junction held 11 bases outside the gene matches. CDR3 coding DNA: TGTGCCACTCAGGCGGCTAGCGGGAAGAATGAGCAGTTCTTC. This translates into CATQAASGKNEQFF. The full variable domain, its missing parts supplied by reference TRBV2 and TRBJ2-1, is EPEVTQTPSHQVTQMGQEVILRCVPISNHLYFYWYRQILGQKVEFLVSFYNNEISEKSEIFDDQFSVERPDGSNFTLKIRSTKLEDSAMYFCATQAASGKNEQFFGPGTRLTVL.

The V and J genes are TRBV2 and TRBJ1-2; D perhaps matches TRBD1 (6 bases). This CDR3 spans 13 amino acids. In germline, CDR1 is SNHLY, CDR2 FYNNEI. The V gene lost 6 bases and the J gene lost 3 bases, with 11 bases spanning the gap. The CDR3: CASSFQGHYGYTF. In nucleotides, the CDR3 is TGTGCCAGCAGCTTCCAGGGGCACTATGGCTACACCTTC.

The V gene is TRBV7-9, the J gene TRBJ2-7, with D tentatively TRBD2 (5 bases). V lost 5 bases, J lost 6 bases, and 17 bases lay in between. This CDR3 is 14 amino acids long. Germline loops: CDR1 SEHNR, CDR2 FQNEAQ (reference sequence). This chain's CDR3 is CASSPVTAVGEQYF. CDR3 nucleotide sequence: TGTGCCAGCAGCCCAGTTACAGCGGTCGGCGAGCAGTACTTC. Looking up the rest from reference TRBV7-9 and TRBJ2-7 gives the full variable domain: DTGVSQNPRHKITKRGQNVTFRCDPISEHNRLYWYRQTLGQGPEFLTYFQNEAQLEKSRLLSDRFSAERPKGSFSTLEIQRTEQGDSAMYLCASSPVTAVGEQYFGPGTRLTVT.

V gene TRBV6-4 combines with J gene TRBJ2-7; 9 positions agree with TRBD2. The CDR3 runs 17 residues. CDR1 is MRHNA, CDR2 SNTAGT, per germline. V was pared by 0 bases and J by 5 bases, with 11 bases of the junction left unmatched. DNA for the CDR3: TGTGCCAGCAGTGACTCACATCCGGCGGGGGGGGATGACGAGCAGTACTTC. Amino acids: CASSDSHPAGGDDEQYF.

The DNA of the CDR3 is TGCGCCAGCGGACAGGGCCCCTATAATTCACCCCTCCACTTT. It specifies CASGQGPYNSPLHF. The V gene is TRBV10-2, the J gene TRBJ1-6; 8 bases are a match to TRBD1. The germline CDR1 and CDR2 sequences are WSHSY and SAAADI. The CDR3 loop spans 14 amino acids. V was pared by 8 bases and J by 2 bases, with 2 bases of the junction left unmatched.